What follows describes a single T cell receptor beta chain. The target antigen is unknown. This CDR3 has 14 amino acids. Per germline, CDR1 KGHDR and CDR2 SFDVKD. V trimming: 3 bases; J trimming: 2 bases; junction bases outside the gene matches: 0. This entry belongs to a study of T cell responses to AZD1222 COVID-19 vaccine. Study results and limitations: Spike-specific TCR depth and breadth grew after two AZD1222 doses. The study sampled repertoires only after the peak T cell response.

This table comes from immunoSEQ multiplex PCR, and its TCRdb copy is limited to in-frame clones, with some not included. The table shows about 150,000 clones, with 88% occurring only once. The clonotype comes from an adult in good health. The J gene is TRBJ2-7, the V gene TRBV24-1; 10 nucleotides line up with TRBD1. Source: peripheral blood, taken on day 0 of MenACWY control vaccination. The CDR3 DNA follows: TGTGCCACCAGTGATGGACAGGGGGCCTACGAGCAGTACTTC. Protein product: CATSDGQGAYEQYF.